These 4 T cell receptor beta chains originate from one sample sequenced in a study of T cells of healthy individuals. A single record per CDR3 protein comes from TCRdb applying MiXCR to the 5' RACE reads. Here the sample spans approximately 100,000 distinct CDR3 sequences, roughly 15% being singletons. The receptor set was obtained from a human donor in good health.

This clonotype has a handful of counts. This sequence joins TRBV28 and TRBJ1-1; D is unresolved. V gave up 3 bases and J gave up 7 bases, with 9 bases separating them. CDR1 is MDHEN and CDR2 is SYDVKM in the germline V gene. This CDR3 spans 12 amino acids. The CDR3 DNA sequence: TGTGCCAGCAGTTTTTCCGGCCTTGAAGCTTTCTTT. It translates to CASSFSGLEAFF.

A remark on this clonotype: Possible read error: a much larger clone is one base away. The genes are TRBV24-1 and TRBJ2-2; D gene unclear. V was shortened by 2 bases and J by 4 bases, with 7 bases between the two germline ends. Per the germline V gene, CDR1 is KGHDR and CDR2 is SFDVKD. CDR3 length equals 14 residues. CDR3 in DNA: TGTGCCACCAGTGATTGGAAGAGCACCGGGGAGCTGTTTTTT. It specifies CATSDWKSTGELFF.

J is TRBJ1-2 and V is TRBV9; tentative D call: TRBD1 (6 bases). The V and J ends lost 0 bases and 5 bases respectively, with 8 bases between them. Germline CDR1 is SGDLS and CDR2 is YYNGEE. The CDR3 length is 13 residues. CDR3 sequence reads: CASSVGGTYGYTF. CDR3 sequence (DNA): TGTGCCAGCAGCGTAGGGGGGACATATGGCTACACCTTC.

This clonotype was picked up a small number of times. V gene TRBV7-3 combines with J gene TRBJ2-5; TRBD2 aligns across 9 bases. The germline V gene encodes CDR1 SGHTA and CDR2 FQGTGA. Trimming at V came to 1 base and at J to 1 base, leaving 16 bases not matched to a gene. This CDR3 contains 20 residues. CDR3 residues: CASSLKGGGRAGGTQETQYF. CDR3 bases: TGTGCCAGCAGCTTAAAGGGAGGGGGCCGAGCGGGGGGTACCCAAGAGACCCAGTACTTC.